Here is one T cell receptor beta chain with its context. The CDR3 spans 17 residues. The V and J ends lost 6 bases and 2 bases respectively, with 22 bases between them. Germline CDR1 LNHDA, CDR2 SQIVND (reference sequence). The sample comes from a study of patients and donors after allogeneic stem cell transplantation. TCRdb redid the calling of the RT-PCR reads with MiXCR, one entry per CDR3 protein. The data hold 37,000 or so distinct CDR3 sequences, with about 31% observed a single time. V is TRBV19 and J is TRBJ1-1; D call uncertain. The sequence was collected from a human donor who was either an allogeneic HSCT recipient or a stem cell or donor lymphocyte infusion donor (not recorded which). It is not recorded whose cells these are; they may come from a transplant donor. The specimen sequenced was blood, either unsorted or a sorted T cell fraction (not recorded which). The CDR3 loop is CASSAQDWRVVNTEAFF. The DNA for the CDR3 is TGTGCCAGTAGCGCCCAGGACTGGAGGGTGGTAAACACTGAAGCTTTCTTT.